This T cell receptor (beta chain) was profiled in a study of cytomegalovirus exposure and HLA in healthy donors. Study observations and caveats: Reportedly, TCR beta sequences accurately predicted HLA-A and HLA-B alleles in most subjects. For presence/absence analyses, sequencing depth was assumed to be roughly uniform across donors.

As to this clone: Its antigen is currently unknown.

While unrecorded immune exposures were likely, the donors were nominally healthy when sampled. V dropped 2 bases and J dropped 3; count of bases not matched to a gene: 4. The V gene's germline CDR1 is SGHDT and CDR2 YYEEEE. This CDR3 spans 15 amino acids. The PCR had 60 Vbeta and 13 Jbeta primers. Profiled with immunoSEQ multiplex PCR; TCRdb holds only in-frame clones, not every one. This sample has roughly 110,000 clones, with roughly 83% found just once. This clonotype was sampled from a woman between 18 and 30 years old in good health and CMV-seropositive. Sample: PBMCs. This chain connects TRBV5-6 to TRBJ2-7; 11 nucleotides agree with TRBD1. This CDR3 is CASSFRGTGGYEQYF. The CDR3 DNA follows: TGTGCCAGCAGCTTCCGCGGGACAGGGGGCTACGAGCAGTACTTC. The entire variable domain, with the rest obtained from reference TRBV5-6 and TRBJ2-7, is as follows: DAGVTQSPTHLIKTRGQQVTLRCSPKSGHDTVSWYQQALGQGPQFIFQYYEEEERQRGNFPDRFSGHQFPNYSSELNVNALLLGDSALYLCASSFRGTGGYEQYFGPGTRLTVT.